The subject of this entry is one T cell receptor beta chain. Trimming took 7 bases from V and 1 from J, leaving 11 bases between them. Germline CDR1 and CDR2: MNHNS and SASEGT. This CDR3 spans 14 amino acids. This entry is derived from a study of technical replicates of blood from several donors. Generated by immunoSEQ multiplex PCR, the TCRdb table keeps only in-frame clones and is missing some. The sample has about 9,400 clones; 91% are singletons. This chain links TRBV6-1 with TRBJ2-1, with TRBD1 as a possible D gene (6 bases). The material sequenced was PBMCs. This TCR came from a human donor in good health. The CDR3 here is CASKGTQSYNEQFF. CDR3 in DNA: TGTGCCAGCAAAGGGACACAGTCCTACAATGAGCAGTTCTTC.